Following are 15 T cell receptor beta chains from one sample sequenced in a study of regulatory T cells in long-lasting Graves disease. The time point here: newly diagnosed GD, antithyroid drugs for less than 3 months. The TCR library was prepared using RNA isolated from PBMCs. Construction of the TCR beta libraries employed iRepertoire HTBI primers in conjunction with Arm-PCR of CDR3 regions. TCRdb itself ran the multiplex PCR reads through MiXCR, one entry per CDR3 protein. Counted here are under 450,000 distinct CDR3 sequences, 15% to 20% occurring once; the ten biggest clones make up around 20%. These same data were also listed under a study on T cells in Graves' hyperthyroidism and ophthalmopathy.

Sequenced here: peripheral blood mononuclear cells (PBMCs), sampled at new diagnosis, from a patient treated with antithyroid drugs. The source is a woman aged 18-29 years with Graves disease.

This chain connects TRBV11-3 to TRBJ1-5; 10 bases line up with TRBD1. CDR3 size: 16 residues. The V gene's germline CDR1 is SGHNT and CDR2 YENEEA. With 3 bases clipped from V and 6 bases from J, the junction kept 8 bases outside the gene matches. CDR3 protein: CASSFYDRGQGQPQHF. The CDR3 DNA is TGTGCCAGCAGCTTCTACGACAGGGGGCAGGGTCAGCCCCAGCATTTT.

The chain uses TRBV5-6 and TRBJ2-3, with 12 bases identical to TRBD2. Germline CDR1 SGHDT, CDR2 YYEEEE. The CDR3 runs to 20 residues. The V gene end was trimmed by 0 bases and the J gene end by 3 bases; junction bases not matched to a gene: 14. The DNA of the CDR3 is TGTGCCAGCAGCTTGGAGGCCCTAGCGGGGGGGGCCGGATATACAGATACGCAGTATTTT. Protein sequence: CASSLEALAGGAGYTDTQYF.

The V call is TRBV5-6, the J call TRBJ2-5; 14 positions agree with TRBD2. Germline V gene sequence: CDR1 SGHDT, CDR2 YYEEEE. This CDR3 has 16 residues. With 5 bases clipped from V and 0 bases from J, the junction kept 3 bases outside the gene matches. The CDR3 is CASRTSGGAYQETQYF. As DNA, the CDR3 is TGTGCCAGCAGGACTAGCGGGGGGGCGTACCAAGAGACCCAGTACTTC.

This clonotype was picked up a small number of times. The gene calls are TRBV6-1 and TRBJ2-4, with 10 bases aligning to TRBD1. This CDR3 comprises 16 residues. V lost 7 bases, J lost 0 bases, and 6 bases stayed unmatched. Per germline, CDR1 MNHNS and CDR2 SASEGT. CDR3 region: CASIGTGVSAKNIQYF. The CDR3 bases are TGTGCCAGCATCGGGACAGGGGTTTCAGCCAAAAACATTCAGTACTTC.

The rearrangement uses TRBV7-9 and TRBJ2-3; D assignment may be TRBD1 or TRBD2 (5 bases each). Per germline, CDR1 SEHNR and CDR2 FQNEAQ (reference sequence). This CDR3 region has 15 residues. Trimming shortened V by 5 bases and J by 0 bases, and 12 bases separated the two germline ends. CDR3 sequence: CASSPGTYSTDTQYF. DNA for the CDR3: TGTGCCAGCAGCCCCGGGACCTACAGCACAGATACGCAGTATTTT. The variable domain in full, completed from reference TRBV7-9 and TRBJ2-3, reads DTGVSQNPRHKITKRGQNVTFRCDPISEHNRLYWYRQTLGQGPEFLTYFQNEAQLEKSRLLSDRFSAERPKGSFSTLEIQRTEQGDSAMYLCASSPGTYSTDTQYFGPGTRLTVL.

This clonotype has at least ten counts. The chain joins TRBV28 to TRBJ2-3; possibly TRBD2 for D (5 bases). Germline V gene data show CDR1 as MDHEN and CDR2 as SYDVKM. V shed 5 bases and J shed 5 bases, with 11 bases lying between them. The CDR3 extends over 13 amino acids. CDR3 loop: CASSHTRGDTQYF. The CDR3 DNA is TGTGCCAGCAGTCACACCCGGGGAGATACGCAGTATTTT.

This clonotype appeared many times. CDR3 in amino acids: CASSLGGTSGAFEQYF. For the CDR3, the DNA is TGTGCCAGCAGCTTGGGGGGGACTAGCGGGGCCTTCGAGCAGTACTTC. The chain links TRBV5-6 to TRBJ2-7, with 13 bases that match TRBD2. Per germline, CDR1 SGHDT and CDR2 YYEEEE. The trim removed 0 bases at V and 6 bases at J, leaving 6 bases unmatched. This CDR3 is 16 amino acids long.

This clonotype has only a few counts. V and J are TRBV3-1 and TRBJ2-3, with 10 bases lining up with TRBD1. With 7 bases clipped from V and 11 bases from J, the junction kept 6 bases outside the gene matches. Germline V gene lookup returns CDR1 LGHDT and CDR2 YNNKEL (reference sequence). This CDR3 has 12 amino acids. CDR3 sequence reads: CASNDRGRGQYF. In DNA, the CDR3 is TGTGCCAGCAACGACAGGGGGCGCGGGCAGTATTTT.

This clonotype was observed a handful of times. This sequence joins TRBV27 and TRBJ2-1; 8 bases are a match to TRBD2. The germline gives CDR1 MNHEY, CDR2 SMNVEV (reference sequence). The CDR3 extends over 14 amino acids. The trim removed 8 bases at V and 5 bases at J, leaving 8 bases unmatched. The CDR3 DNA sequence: TGTGCCAGCCGGGGGGGGGTGGCGGACAATGAGCAGTTCTTC. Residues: CASRGGVADNEQFF.

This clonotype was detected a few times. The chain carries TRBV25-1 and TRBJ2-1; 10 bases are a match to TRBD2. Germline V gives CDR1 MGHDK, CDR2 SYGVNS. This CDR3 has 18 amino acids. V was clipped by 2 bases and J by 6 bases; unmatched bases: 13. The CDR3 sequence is CASSELAGVKGPGNEQFF. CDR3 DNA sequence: TGTGCCAGCAGTGAACTAGCGGGAGTTAAAGGACCGGGCAATGAGCAGTTCTTC.

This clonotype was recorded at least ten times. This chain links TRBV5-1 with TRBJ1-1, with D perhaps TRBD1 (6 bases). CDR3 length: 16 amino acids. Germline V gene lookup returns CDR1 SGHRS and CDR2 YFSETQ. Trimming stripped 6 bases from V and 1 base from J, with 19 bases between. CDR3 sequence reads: CASTLGAGGANTEAFF. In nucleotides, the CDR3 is TGCGCCAGCACCTTAGGGGCGGGGGGGGCGAACACTGAAGCTTTCTTT.

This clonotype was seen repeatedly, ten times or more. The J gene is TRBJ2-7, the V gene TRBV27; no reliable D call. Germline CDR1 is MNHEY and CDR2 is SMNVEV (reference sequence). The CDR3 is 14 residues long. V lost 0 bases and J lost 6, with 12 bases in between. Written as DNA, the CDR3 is TGTGCCAGCAGTTTATCGTCCAGTATGGGCGAGCAGTACTTC. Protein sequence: CASSLSSSMGEQYF.

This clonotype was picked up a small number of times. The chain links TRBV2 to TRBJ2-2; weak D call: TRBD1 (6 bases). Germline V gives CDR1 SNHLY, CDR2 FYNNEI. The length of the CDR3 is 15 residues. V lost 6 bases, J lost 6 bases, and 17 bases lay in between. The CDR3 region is CASSPLGGGPGELFF. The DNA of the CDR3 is TGTGCCAGCAGCCCCCTAGGTGGGGGCCCCGGGGAGCTGTTTTTT.

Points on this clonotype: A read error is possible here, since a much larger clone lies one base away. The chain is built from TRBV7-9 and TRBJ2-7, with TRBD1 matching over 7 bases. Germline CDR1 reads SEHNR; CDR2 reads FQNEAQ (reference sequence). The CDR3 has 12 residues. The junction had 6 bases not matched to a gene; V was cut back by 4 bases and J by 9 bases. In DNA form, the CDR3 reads TGTGCCAGCAGCTCCGACAGGGTTGGGCAGTACTTC. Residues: CASSSDRVGQYF.

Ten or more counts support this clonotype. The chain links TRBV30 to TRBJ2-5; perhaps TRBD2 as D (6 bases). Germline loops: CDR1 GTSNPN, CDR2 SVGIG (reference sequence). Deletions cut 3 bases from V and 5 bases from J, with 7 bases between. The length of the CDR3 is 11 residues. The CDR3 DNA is TGTGCCTGGAGGGAGGGGGAGACCCAGTACTTC. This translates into CAWREGETQYF.